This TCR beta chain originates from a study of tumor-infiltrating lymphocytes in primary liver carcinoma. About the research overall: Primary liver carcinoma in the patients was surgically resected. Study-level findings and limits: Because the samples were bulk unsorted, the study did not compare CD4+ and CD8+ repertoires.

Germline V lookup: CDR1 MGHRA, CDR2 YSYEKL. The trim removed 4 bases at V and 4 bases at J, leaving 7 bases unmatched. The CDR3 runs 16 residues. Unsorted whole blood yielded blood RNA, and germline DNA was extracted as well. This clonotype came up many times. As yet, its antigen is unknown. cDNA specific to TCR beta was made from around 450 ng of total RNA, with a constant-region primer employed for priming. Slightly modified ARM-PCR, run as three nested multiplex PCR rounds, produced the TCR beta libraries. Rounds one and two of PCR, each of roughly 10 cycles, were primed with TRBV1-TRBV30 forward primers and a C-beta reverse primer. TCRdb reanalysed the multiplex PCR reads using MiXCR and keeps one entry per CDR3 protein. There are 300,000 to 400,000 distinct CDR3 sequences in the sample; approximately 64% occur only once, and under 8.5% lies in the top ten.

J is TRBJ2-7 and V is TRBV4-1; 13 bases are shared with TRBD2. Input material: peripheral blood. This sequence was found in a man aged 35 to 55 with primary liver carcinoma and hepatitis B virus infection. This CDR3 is CASSLRTSGSSYEQYF. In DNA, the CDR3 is TGCGCCAGCAGCCTTAGGACTAGCGGGAGCTCTTACGAGCAGTACTTC.